This T cell receptor beta chain was sequenced during a study of blood T cell repertoires in COVID-19. At the level of the study: Acute and convalescent COVID-19 samples came from the United States, Italy and Spain. PBMCs, B-cell-depleted T cells, or T cells were the source of the cDNA or gDNA that made up the material.

Method: immunoSEQ multiplex PCR; TCRdb's copy keeps in-frame clones and lacks some. The profile shows about 210,000 clones, roughly 89% of them singletons. With regard to this clone: Distinct nucleotide sequences in the sample also encode this CDR3.

Recruitment covered under 25 US areas and drew participants whose ages spanned roughly 18 to 90 years. Allocation to cohorts depended on clinical history reported by the participants. The specimen sequenced was PBMCs or T cells enriched from blood (not recorded which). This TCR came from a man younger than 30 with acute COVID-19.

In DNA form, the CDR3 reads TGTGCCAGCAGCTACTGGACTAGCGGGAGTGCAGATACGCAGTATTTT. It specifies CASSYWTSGSADTQYF. The V gene is TRBV28, the J gene TRBJ2-3, with 13 bases aligning to TRBD2. The CDR3 loop spans 16 amino acids. Germline assignment: CDR1 MDHEN and CDR2 SYDVKM. V was pared by 6 bases and J by 4 bases, with 7 bases of the junction left unmatched.